Presented here are 16 T cell receptor beta chains from one specimen sequenced in a study of cytomegalovirus exposure and HLA in healthy donors (dated by TCRdb to about 2017). The protocol used for the library was the immunoSEQ multiplex PCR assay. The multiplex PCR relied on a mix of 60 forward primers for TCR Vbeta segments and 13 reverse primers for TCR Jbeta segments. Held by TCRdb, this immuneACCESS table contains in-frame sequences only and omits some clones. Under half of the omission traces to an unresolved V gene where checked; the cause of the rest is unknown. Recorded for this sample are approximately 100,000 clones; approximately 86% of them occurred a single time. The top ten clonotypes cover about a tenth of the sample. Sequencing was done on a sample of PBMCs. The receptor source for this set is a young man in good health and CMV-seropositive.

The gene calls are TRBV11-2 and TRBJ2-3; unclear D gene. CDR1 and CDR2 (germline): SGHAT, FQNNGV. The CDR3 is 12 amino acids. V lost 10 bases and J lost 7, with 15 bases in between. The DNA for the CDR3 is TGTGCCACTTCTCATGGAGAGTATACGCAGTATTTT. Protein product: CATSHGEYTQYF.

The V gene is TRBV11-2, the J gene TRBJ1-4; D perhaps matches TRBD1 (5 bases). V lost 5 bases to trimming and J lost 8 bases, with 6 bases between them. CDR3 length: 11 amino acids. The V gene's germline CDR1 is SGHAT and CDR2 FQNNGV. The CDR3 region has the DNA TGTGCCAGCAGCCGGGGGGAAAAACTGTTTTTT. Translated, it gives CASSRGEKLFF. The complete variable domain, with remaining parts taken from reference TRBV11-2 and TRBJ1-4, reads EAGVAQSPRYKIIEKRQSVAFWCNPISGHATLYWYQQILGQGPKLLIQFQNNGVVDDSQLPKDRFSAERLKGVDSTLKIQPAKLEDSAVYLCASSRGEKLFFGSGTQLSVL.

This clone has a handful of counts. This chain links TRBV6-6 with TRBJ2-2; D is unresolved. The CDR3 totals 13 residues. Trimming removed 4 bases from V and 9 bases from J, with 12 bases in between. Germline V gene data show CDR1 as MNHNY and CDR2 as SVGAGI (reference sequence). The CDR3 DNA reads as TGTGCCAGCAGTTCTTCTAGTGAGAGGGAGCTGTTTTTT. Protein sequence: CASSSSSERELFF.

The rearrangement uses TRBV29-1 and TRBJ2-2; no clear D gene. Between the trimmed V and J ends, which lost 4 bases and 4 bases, there was a span of 10 bases. CDR1 and CDR2 from the germline V gene are SQVTM and ANQGSEA. This CDR3 contains 13 residues. CDR3 in amino acids: CSVGPGTTGELFF. In nucleotides, the CDR3 is TGCAGCGTTGGTCCAGGTACCACCGGGGAGCTGTTTTTT.

The rearrangement joins TRBV14 to TRBJ1-4, with D possibly matching TRBD1 (6 bases). V gave up 1 base and J gave up 7 bases, with 10 bases separating them. Germline V gene data show CDR1 as SGHDN and CDR2 as FVKESK. The CDR3 has 14 residues. CDR3 sequence reads: CASSQAGGGEKLFF. DNA for the CDR3: TGTGCCAGCAGCCAAGCGGGGGGCGGTGAAAAACTGTTTTTT.

The rearrangement links TRBV7-8 to TRBJ2-5; D might be TRBD2 (6 bases). V was pared by 3 bases and J by 1 base, with 9 bases between. CDR3 length: 14 amino acids. The germline CDR1 and CDR2 sequences are SGHVS and FQNEAQ. CDR3 DNA sequence: TGTGCCAGCAGCTTTCCGGGAGTCCAAGAGACCCAGTACTTC. Translation: CASSFPGVQETQYF.

This chain uses TRBV11-2 with TRBJ2-3; a possible D gene is TRBD2 (5 bases). Trimming took 4 bases from V and 4 from J, leaving 15 bases between them. CDR1 and CDR2 from the germline V gene are SGHAT and FQNNGV. CDR3 size: 15 residues. CDR3 in amino acids: CASSSRDPRADTQYF. The CDR3 DNA reads as TGTGCCAGCAGCTCCCGGGATCCCAGAGCAGATACGCAGTATTTT.

The V and J genes are TRBV11-2 and TRBJ2-7, with 7 bases that match TRBD2. This CDR3 is built from 15 residues. J was trimmed by 0 bases and V by 1 base; bases with no gene match: 3. Germline values: CDR1 SGHAT, CDR2 FQNNGV. CDR3 sequence (DNA): TGTGCCAGCAGCTTAGCAGGCGGGAGCTCCTACGAGCAGTACTTC. Amino acids: CASSLAGGSSYEQYF.

The chain links TRBV19 to TRBJ2-7; 7 nucleotides match TRBD2. V trimming: 4 bases; J trimming: 2 bases; junction bases outside the gene matches: 8. The germline V gene encodes CDR1 LNHDA and CDR2 SQIVND (reference sequence). The length of the CDR3 is 15 residues. The DNA for the CDR3 is TGTGCCAGTAGTAAAGCGGGGCAGGGACCCTACGAGCAGTACTTC. It translates to CASSKAGQGPYEQYF.

This sequence joins TRBV5-1 and TRBJ2-2; 7 bases align to TRBD1. After removal of 6 bases from V and 3 bases from J, the junction contained 11 bases not matched to a gene. Germline assignment: CDR1 SGHRS and CDR2 YFSETQ. This CDR3 has 16 amino acids. The CDR3 DNA sequence: TGCGCCAGCACCGACAATCCGACAGGGTACACCGGGGAGCTGTTTTTT. As protein: CASTDNPTGYTGELFF.

The rearrangement uses TRBV27 and TRBJ2-7; 7 bases map to TRBD1. Germline loops: CDR1 MNHEY, CDR2 SMNVEV (reference sequence). This CDR3 has 14 residues. J lost 5 bases, V lost 7 bases, and 11 bases had no gene match. The CDR3 region has the DNA TGTGCCAGCACCCCCGCCGACAGGGTACACGAGCAGTACTTC. Translating gives CASTPADRVHEQYF.

The chain joins TRBV15 to TRBJ1-5, with TRBD1 matching 8 bases. CDR3 length: 18 amino acids. V shed 0 bases and J 2 bases; nucleotides not matched to a gene: 9. Germline V gene sequence: CDR1 LNHNV, CDR2 YYDKDF (reference sequence). The CDR3 reads CATSRDHPGGRGNQPQHF. Written as DNA, the CDR3 is TGTGCCACCAGCAGAGATCATCCAGGGGGCAGGGGCAATCAGCCCCAGCATTTT.

V is TRBV28 and J is TRBJ1-1; 7 nucleotides match TRBD1. V trimming: 7 bases; J trimming: 7 bases; junction bases outside the gene matches: 6. Looked up from germline, CDR1 is MDHEN and CDR2 is SYDVKM. The CDR3 is made up of 12 amino acids. In DNA form, the CDR3 reads TGTGCCAGCAAAGAACAGGGGCGTGAAGCTTTCTTT. This sequence encodes CASKEQGREAFF. The full variable domain, with the rest looked up from reference TRBV28 and TRBJ1-1, is DVKVTQSSRYLVKRTGEKVFLECVQDMDHENMFWYRQDPGLGLRLIYFSYDVKMKEKGDIPEGYSVSREKKERFSLILESASTNQTSMYLCASKEQGREAFFGQGTRLTVV.

V is TRBV19 and J is TRBJ2-4; 7 bases agree with TRBD1. V lost 6 bases and J lost 3; bases outside the gene matches: 5. Germline lookup yields CDR1 LNHDA and CDR2 SQIVND (reference sequence). The CDR3 spans 14 residues. The CDR3 here is CASRRQGDKNIQYF. CDR3 bases: TGTGCCAGTAGGAGACAGGGTGACAAAAACATTCAGTACTTC.

This rearrangement joins TRBV4-1 to TRBJ2-7; a possible D gene is TRBD2 (6 bases). V lost 1 base and J 6 bases, leaving 10 bases between the germline ends. Germline V lookup: CDR1 MGHRA, CDR2 YSYEKL. This CDR3 comprises 13 residues. Here the CDR3 DNA reads TGCGCCAGCAGCCAAGTCGGAGGGGTCGAGCAGTACTTC. This translates into CASSQVGGVEQYF.

The gene calls are TRBV11-2 and TRBJ2-3; possible D gene TRBD2, 6 bases. Trimming pared 0 bases from V and 4 bases from J, leaving 14 bases between. This CDR3 has 16 amino acids. Per the germline V gene, CDR1 is SGHAT and CDR2 is FQNNGV. In DNA, the CDR3 is TGTGCCAGCAGCTTAGATCAGCAGCGGGCCTCAGATACGCAGTATTTT. Protein sequence: CASSLDQQRASDTQYF.